These 14 T cell receptor beta chains share one sample of origin, sequenced in a study of regulatory T cells in long-lasting Graves disease (dated by TCRdb to the early 2020s). The library was built by means of multiplex PCR. Sequencing used an Illumina HiSeq 4000. To build TCR beta libraries, CDR3 regions were amplified by Arm-PCR using iRepertoire HTBI primers. TCRdb cleaned the public reads at Q25 with fastp, built clones with MiXCR and kept in-frame beta chains. When rows share a CDR3 protein, they turn into one entry using the most common DNA and genes. This sample is represented by 420,000 or so distinct CDR3 sequences; 16% of them were singletons. Jointly, the top ten make up around a quarter of the sample. The time point label corresponds to: newly diagnosed GD, antithyroid drugs for less than 3 months. RNA was extracted from PBMCs in TRIzol for both TCR sequencing and RNA sequencing. The sample was also reused in another study, on T cells in Graves' hyperthyroidism and ophthalmopathy.

The sequenced sample was peripheral blood mononuclear cells (PBMCs), obtained at new diagnosis, from a patient treated with antithyroid drugs. The source is a woman younger than 35 with Graves disease. Donor details come from another sample of the same person, matched by shared clones.

The chain is built from TRBV19 and TRBJ1-1; possible D gene TRBD1, 6 bases. The germline V gene encodes CDR1 LNHDA and CDR2 SQIVND (reference sequence). V was shortened by 4 bases and J by 0 bases, with 15 bases between the two germline ends. The CDR3 is 16 amino acids. CDR3 DNA: TGTGCCAGTAGTAAAAACAGGGAATCAGTGAACACTGAAGCTTTCTTT. Protein sequence: CASSKNRESVNTEAFF.

This clonotype was recorded at least ten times. The chain employs TRBV20-1 and TRBJ2-3; 8 bases map to TRBD1. Germline V gene data show CDR1 as DFQATT and CDR2 as SNEGSKA (reference sequence). This CDR3 comprises 15 residues. The ends lost 1 base at V and 3 bases at J; junction bases unmatched: 6. CDR3 nucleotides: TGCAGTGCTAGAGTGGACAGGGTCTGGACAGATACGCAGTATTTT. Translating it yields CSARVDRVWTDTQYF.

This clonotype was seen only a few times. The genes are TRBV11-2 and TRBJ2-2; TRBD1 agrees at 9 bases. Losses at the gene ends were 5 bases for V and 4 bases for J; bases not matched to a gene: 8. The CDR3 has 16 amino acids. Germline CDR1 and CDR2: SGHAT and FQNNGV. CDR3: CASSPQQGAITGELFF. The CDR3 DNA follows: TGTGCCAGCAGCCCACAACAGGGGGCGATCACCGGGGAGCTGTTTTTT.

The table lists this clonotype with many counts. For the CDR3, the DNA is TGTGCCACCAGCAGAGGAAGAGGATTAGCGGACTCCTACAATGAGCAGTTCTTC. Its translation: CATSRGRGLADSYNEQFF. The chain carries TRBV15 and TRBJ2-1, with D possibly TRBD2 on 6 matching bases. Germline values: CDR1 LNHNV, CDR2 YYDKDF (reference sequence). This CDR3 comprises 18 residues. With 1 base removed from V and 0 bases from J, the gap between germline ends came to 16 bases.

This clonotype was counted only a few times. V gene TRBV18 combines with J gene TRBJ2-3; D not resolved. The length of the CDR3 is 14 residues. V was pared by 3 bases and J by 1 base, with 8 bases between. Per the germline V gene, CDR1 is KGHSH and CDR2 is LQKENI. CDR3 loop: CASSPLPRTDTQYF. In DNA, the CDR3 is TGTGCCAGCTCACCCCTACCTCGCACAGATACGCAGTATTTT.

This clonotype was observed a few times. The rearrangement links TRBV28 to TRBJ2-7; no clear D. Trimming took 5 bases from V and 4 from J, leaving 18 bases between them. Germline V gives CDR1 MDHEN, CDR2 SYDVKM. CDR3 length equals 15 residues. CDR3 in DNA: TGTGCCAGCAGTCCCCGATTGGGCGTAGGGTACGAGCAGTACTTC. It specifies CASSPRLGVGYEQYF.

This clonotype was observed a handful of times. A read error may produce the germline difference seen at one junction end. The J gene is TRBJ2-7, the V gene TRBV20-1; the D call may be TRBD1 or TRBD2 (5 bases each). The germline V gene encodes CDR1 DFQATT and CDR2 SNEGSKA (reference sequence). The CDR3 is 13 amino acids. The CDR3, as DNA: TGCAGTCCTAGGGGAGTGGGCTCCTACGAGCAGTACTTC. Its protein product is CSPRGVGSYEQYF.

This clonotype was recorded many times. This rearrangement joins TRBV28 to TRBJ2-1, with 8 bases lining up with TRBD1. J lost 4 bases, V lost 6 bases, and 8 bases had no gene match. CDR1 is MDHEN, CDR2 SYDVKM, per germline. This CDR3 is built from 15 residues. The CDR3 region is CASRYRDRLYNEQFF. CDR3 DNA: TGTGCCAGCAGATACCGGGACAGGCTTTACAATGAGCAGTTCTTC.

This clonotype was seen many times. The chain combines TRBV20-1 with TRBJ2-5, with 8 positions matching TRBD2. After removal of 3 bases from V and 5 bases from J, the junction contained 11 bases not matched to a gene. The germline CDR1 and CDR2 sequences are DFQATT and SNEGSKA (reference sequence). The CDR3 covers 15 residues. In nucleotides, the CDR3 is TGCAGTGCTAGGGAAGTCCGCGGGGGGCGGGAGACCCAGTACTTC. This encodes CSAREVRGGRETQYF.

This clonotype came up a few times. The V call is TRBV10-3, the J call TRBJ1-2, with unresolved D. This CDR3 is built from 12 residues. Germline V gene data show CDR1 as ENHRY and CDR2 as SYGVKD. V gave up 4 bases and J gave up 2 bases, with 5 bases separating them. The CDR3 region is CAISGLNYGYTF. The CDR3 DNA sequence: TGTGCCATCAGTGGGCTCAACTATGGCTACACCTTC.

This clonotype has ten or more counts. This chain joins TRBV20-1 and TRBJ1-1, with D possibly matching TRBD1 (5 bases). The CDR3 totals 14 residues. Trimming removed 0 bases from V and 4 bases from J, with 12 bases in between. Per the germline V gene, CDR1 is DFQATT and CDR2 is SNEGSKA (reference sequence). CDR3 in DNA: TGCAGTGCTAGAGATGGGGGTGTGGGCACTGAAGCTTTCTTT. Its translation: CSARDGGVGTEAFF.

This clonotype has a count of ten or more. The chain recombines TRBV6-2 or TRBV6-3 with TRBJ2-3, with a tentative D call TRBD1 (6 bases). CDR3 length: 15 residues. V was cut by 2 bases and J by 3 bases, with 12 bases left in between. Germline V gene data show CDR1 as MNHEY and CDR2 as SVGEGT. CDR3 DNA: TGTGCCAGCAGTTACACAACAACAGGGACAGATACGCAGTATTTT. It yields the protein CASSYTTTGTDTQYF.

This chain joins TRBV11-1 and TRBJ2-7; 7 bases are a match to TRBD2. In germline, CDR1 is SGHAT, CDR2 FQDESV (reference sequence). The CDR3 has 16 amino acids. V lost 1 base and J lost 6; bases outside the gene matches: 12. For the CDR3, the DNA is TGTGCCAGCAGCTTAGAACCGCGGACTAGGAACGGCGAGCAGTACTTC. This sequence encodes CASSLEPRTRNGEQYF.

This clonotype was recorded at least ten times. The chain recombines TRBV28 with TRBJ2-1, with TRBD2 matching 9 bases. The J segment lost 6 bases and the V segment lost 3 bases, leaving 3 bases of the junction unmatched. In germline, CDR1 is MDHEN, CDR2 SYDVKM. The CDR3 spans 14 residues. Written as DNA, the CDR3 is TGTGCCAGCAGTTTCCTAGCGGGATTCAATGAGCAGTTCTTC. Translation: CASSFLAGFNEQFF.